The text below deals with one T cell receptor beta chain. The antigen remains unidentified. The data belong to a study of T cell responses to AZD1222 COVID-19 vaccine. Notes on the study in general: Donors were chiefly white British, with a greater number of females, and clonal diversity was perhaps underestimated. At baseline, seropositivity was found in only a handful of AZD1222 recipients. Repertoires were obtained solely post-peak T cell response.

V was clipped by 1 base and J by 6 bases, with 7 bases between them. The germline V gene encodes CDR1 KGHSH and CDR2 LQKENI. CDR3 length: 14 residues. Pooling was applied to second doses at about 4 or about 12 weeks. Some clones are missing from TCRdb's copy, which holds only in-frame ones; the method was immunoSEQ multiplex PCR. This table has approximately 99,000 clones, approximately 93% appearing once. This chain connects TRBV18 to TRBJ2-6; D perhaps matches TRBD1 (6 bases). The sample consisted of peripheral blood, taken 28 days after the second AZD1222 dose. This receptor was taken from an adult who received the AZD1222 COVID-19 vaccine. CDR3 nucleotide sequence: TGTGCCAGCTCACCACGACAGGAGGCCAACGTCCTGACTTTC. It specifies CASSPRQEANVLTF.